These T cell receptor beta chains were read from a single sample in a study of T cells in Graves' hyperthyroidism and ophthalmopathy. TCRdb redid the calling of the multiplex PCR reads with MiXCR, one entry per CDR3 protein. The sample has 85,000 to 110,000 distinct CDR3 sequences, less than 55% seen once; the top ten hold about 26%. Sequenced sample: blood. Receptors were obtained from a man aged 35 to 55 with Graves' hyperthyroidism. CDR3s leave out the opening cysteine and the closing phenylalanine or tryptophan. D genes are given only for firm matches.

J gene,CDR3 length,V gene,D gene,CDR3 protein
TRBJ1-5,14,TRBV19,-,ASSARERGFNQPQH
TRBJ2-3,10,TRBV20-1,-,SARDGTVTQY
TRBJ2-1,13,TRBV7-2,TRBD2,ASSLGREDKYEQF
TRBJ2-7,9,TRBV29-1,-,SFSRSGEQY
TRBJ1-6,12,TRBV7-9,TRBD1,ASSARTGNSPLH
TRBJ2-1,14,TRBV12-3/TRBV12-4,-,ASSFFVSPASNEQF
TRBJ2-7,13,TRBV6-5,TRBD1,ASSYTGRGQGEQY
TRBJ2-3,10,TRBV20-1,-,SANPGADTQY
TRBJ2-5,14,TRBV5-1,-,ASMDEGTEAGETQY
TRBJ1-2,11,TRBV29-1,-,SLDPGTNYGYT
TRBJ2-2,16,TRBV2,TRBD2,ASRGSGTSGINTGELF
TRBJ2-3,9,TRBV28,-,ASSTGPKQY
TRBJ2-4,11,TRBV19,-,ASRGVAKNIQY
TRBJ2-7,12,TRBV28,-,ASSTHDTSYEQY
TRBJ2-1,9,TRBV7-2,-,ASSFRYEQF
TRBJ2-1,11,TRBV10-2,-,ASTGTWYNEQF
TRBJ2-2,13,TRBV19,TRBD2,ATGLAGGPLGELF
TRBJ2-3,13,TRBV20-1,TRBD2,SARLAGGRVDTQY
TRBJ2-7,12,TRBV6-1,TRBD2,ASSGGLAAYEQY
TRBJ1-5,13,TRBV20-1,-,SARPQGLSNQPQH
TRBJ1-5,11,TRBV18,-,ASSPDGNQPQH
TRBJ2-7,11,TRBV19,-,ASSKDSVYEQY
TRBJ2-3,12,TRBV19,-,ASSITQGPDTQY
TRBJ1-3,14,TRBV4-2,TRBD1,ASSLRDRGTGNTIY